The present TCR beta chain was sequenced within a study of CD8 T cells in cerebrospinal fluid in Alzheimer's disease (TCRdb year 2020). In the study overall: CSF T cell clonal expansion was assessed with two single-cell approaches: plate-based nested PCR sequencing and droplet-based sequencing. The study examined whether cerebrospinal fluid from healthy elderly individuals and from patients with neurodegenerative disease contained clonally expanded T cells. In the droplet-based CSF analysis comparing patients with controls, there were roughly 9 healthy controls (approximately 11,000 cells) and roughly 9 patients with MCI or Alzheimer's disease (around 9,600 cells). A total of 20 to 30 samples were covered by the CSF gene-expression analysis, which included Parkinson's disease patients.

None of the participants had acute infectious disease, and every participant was in good physical condition. Live CSF cells for droplet-based sequencing were sorted with a live/dead marker. CSF was obtained by lumbar puncture, and immune cells were pelleted by centrifugation at 300g. Each CSF sample was checked for red blood cells, and any sample showing blood contamination was excluded. CSF cells were cryopreserved in freezing medium, frozen at -80 degrees C overnight, and then transferred to liquid nitrogen for storage. Before analysis, CSF samples had been stored for less than seven months. By frequency, this clonotype is medium-sized (0.01 to 0.1%), with no count recorded. Its target antigen remains unknown. The CDR3, from cysteine to phenylalanine, totals 14 residues. DNA is not recorded here. The study at large found these results: The EBV-specific clones were neither the most highly expanded clones nor enriched among patients. Finding EBV-specific TCRs in CSF, the authors cautioned, does not establish a causal link between EBV and Alzheimer's disease. Only samples with detectable clones went into the overall clonality comparison: approximately 11 healthy, 5 MCI, 5 AD, and 6 PD. When data were pooled, 4 of 6 Alzheimer's patients but only 1 of 10 healthy subjects had a highly expanded clone, defined as at least 3% of TCRs. In patients with MCI or Alzheimer's disease, the biggest CSF clone accounted for a larger percentage of TCRs than in controls.

Library prep was done by 10x single-cell sequencing. Profiling of CSF cells was done with 10X Genomics single-cell V(D)J and 5' gene-expression libraries. CSF single-cell TCR libraries were sequenced on an Illumina NextSeq550. The authors' pipeline ran thus. V(D)J reads were aligned to the vdj-GRCh38 alts ensemble 2.0.0 reference and processed with the Cell Ranger vdj pipeline. Clonotypes were defined as cell barcodes sharing the same set of productive CDR3 nucleotide sequences. To connect clonality with transcriptional profiles, clonotype information was added to the gene-expression metadata in Seurat v3.0. CSF cells with more than 1,800 genes, more than 7,500 UMIs or more than 10% mitochondrial reads were excluded. To find TCRs with known antigen specificity, CDR3-beta sequences were matched against VDJdb. Only TCRs with complete alpha and beta chains were included in the network analysis of clone sharing, which used the R package qgraph. Through TCRdb reprocessing, the reads give one entry per CDR3 protein sequence; DNA is omitted. These V and J calls derive from TCRdb rather than the authors' analysis. The sample's records list some 750 distinct CDR3 sequences. About a fifth of the sample belongs to the ten largest clones.

The source of this sequence is a human donor in good health. Sequenced sample: cerebrospinal fluid. Recombination connected TRBV12-3 or TRBV12-4 to TRBJ2-7. Here the CDR3 is given as CASSLGGLTYEQYF.